The TCR beta chain under discussion was sequenced for a study of T cell changes during pregnancy in multiple sclerosis. Trimming took off 0 bases at V and 0 bases at J, with 9 bases between the two ends. Looked up from germline, CDR1 is SGDLS and CDR2 is YYNGEE. CDR3 size: 15 residues. Produced via immunoSEQ multiplex PCR; TCRdb's table is partial and in-frame only. Counted here are some 69,000 clones, approximately 90% occurring once; the ten biggest clones make up approximately 2%. The sequence was obtained from a female donor in good health, enrolled as a control in a pregnancy study. The specimen was peripheral blood, collected in the second trimester of pregnancy. This chain uses TRBV9 with TRBJ1-1; no definite D call. The CDR3 spells CASSVAGQMNTEAFF. The CDR3 nucleotides are TGTGCCAGCAGCGTAGCTGGCCAAATGAACACTGAAGCTTTCTTT.